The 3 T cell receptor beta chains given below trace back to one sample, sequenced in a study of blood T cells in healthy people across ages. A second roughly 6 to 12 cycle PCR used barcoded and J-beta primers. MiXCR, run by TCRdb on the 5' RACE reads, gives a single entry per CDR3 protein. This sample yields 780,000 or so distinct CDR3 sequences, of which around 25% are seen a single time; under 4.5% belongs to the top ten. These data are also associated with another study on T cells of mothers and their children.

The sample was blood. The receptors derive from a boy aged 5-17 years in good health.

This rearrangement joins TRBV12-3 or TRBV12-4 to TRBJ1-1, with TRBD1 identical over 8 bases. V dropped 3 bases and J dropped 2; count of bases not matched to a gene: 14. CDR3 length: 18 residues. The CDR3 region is CASSFEPGQDIYNTEAFF. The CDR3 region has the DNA TGTGCCAGCAGTTTTGAACCGGGACAGGACATATACAACACTGAAGCTTTCTTT.

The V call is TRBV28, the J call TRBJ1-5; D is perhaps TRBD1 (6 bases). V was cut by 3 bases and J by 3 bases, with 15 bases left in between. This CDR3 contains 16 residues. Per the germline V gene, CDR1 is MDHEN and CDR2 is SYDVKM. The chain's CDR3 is CASSFVGGMDNQPQHF. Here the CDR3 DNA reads TGTGCCAGCAGTTTCGTCGGGGGCATGGACAATCAGCCCCAGCATTTT.

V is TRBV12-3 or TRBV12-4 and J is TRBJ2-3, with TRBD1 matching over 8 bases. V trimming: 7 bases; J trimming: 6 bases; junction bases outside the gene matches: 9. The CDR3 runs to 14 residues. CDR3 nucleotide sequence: TGTGCCAGCACCCTAGACAGGGGCCGGGATACGCAGTATTTT. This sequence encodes CASTLDRGRDTQYF.